This T cell receptor beta chain appears in the sequencing data of a study of cytomegalovirus exposure and HLA in healthy donors (dated by TCRdb to about 2017). About the full investigation: An earlier analysis of 587 of the donors reported 276 Gb of sequence data and about 120 million unique TCR beta sequences obtained from around 170 million T cells. Because of strong linkage in the cohort, a few DR-DQ haplotypes were treated as single units for association and clustering. A later genetic analysis took genome-wide SNP genotypes for about 55% of the 666 donors and used that subset as a discovery cohort. HLA typing included class I and class II loci at four-digit resolution. The aim of the study was to test whether cataloging public T cell receptors could identify signatures of past pathogen exposure. High-throughput TCR immunosequencing, statistical association of individual TCRs with disease status, and machine learning were combined to predict cytomegalovirus infection status. Donor age, sex, ethnicity and CMV serostatus were collected together with the repertoire data. Among some 400 genotyped donors of the cohort, an average of approximately 250,000 unique TCR beta nucleotide sequences were sequenced per donor, roughly 20% of them non-productive. Every repertoire in the discovery cohort had been generated on one and the same sequencing platform. To study patterns of TCR occurrence, a later analysis re-analyzed previously published TCR beta repertoires from under 750 donors and added high-resolution HLA genotyping. The T cell repertoires of 666 subjects were profiled by immunosequencing and related to cytomegalovirus serostatus. Typing coverage differed by locus: A, B, C, DRB1 and DQB1 were typed in about 620-630 donors, DQA1 in roughly 500, DPA1 in 600 to 610, and DPB1 in 450 to 480. Of the roughly 400 genotyped donors, roughly 80% fell in the genetic ancestry cluster associated with self-reported Caucasian donors. Along with the roughly 670-subject first cohort, a separate validation cohort of roughly 110 different subjects was used. An early release covering roughly 600 HLA-typed donors comprised about 300 gigabases of sequencing data and approximately 80 million unique TCR sequences. Rather than drawing on any new phenotypic data, the later analysis identified candidate immune exposures from TCR beta sequences and the way those sequences occurred across donors. To decide whether each TCR beta V gene segment behaved as functional or pseudogenic, an earlier analysis of 587 of the donors relied on high-throughput TCR beta sequencing. Broad study findings and their caveats: According to a later analysis, parvovirus B19, influenza, CMV and Epstein-Barr virus appeared linked to several top co-occurrence clusters. Some IMGT-functional V segments, including TRBV6-2 and TRBV6-3, could not be distinguished by the 87-base-pair reads and were therefore excluded. Strong co-occurrence of HLA alleles, especially DR and DQ, made assigning TCR associations to individual alleles difficult. The classifier was reported to diagnose cytomegalovirus status with high specificity and sensitivity in both the original cohort and the validation cohort. A later analysis found that HLA-associated TCR beta chains were more clonally expanded and had lower generation probabilities than equally common non-associated chains. The cohort was sequenced for TCR beta chains only, and without alpha or paired-chain data the features that could be detected were limited. CMV serostatus was the only immune exposure information available for the cohort. V-gene and J-gene trimming of TCR beta chains was associated with a missense DCLRE1C variant in a later genetic analysis, and the association was replicated in an independent cohort. A further reported finding was that TCR beta sequences accurately predicted the HLA-A and HLA-B alleles for most subjects in the first cohort. Correlated functional status among segregating V segments might be attributable to linkage disequilibrium, but an unknown experimental factor could not be ruled out. About 15 rarely observed V segments, including chromosome 9 orphons, were excluded from the earlier analysis of approximately 600 of the donors because counts were too low. It was suggested by the authors that the approach could potentially be generalized to other disease states and immunological phenotypes. In a later analysis, most CMV-associated TCR beta chains were found to appear HLA-restricted, with HLA associations seemingly driven largely by CMV exposure. In vitro tests confirmed that a few of the cytomegalovirus-associated TCR beta chains recognize cytomegalovirus antigens. A total of around 150 TCR beta chains were listed by the study as associated with cytomegalovirus. Roughly uniform sequencing depth across donors was assumed in presence/absence analyses, although this assumption may not hold. Specific HLA alleles were associated with 18,000 or so TCR beta sequences at a false discovery rate of 0.05 in a later analysis. A cluster of highly shared sequence variants was judged likely to represent a technical artifact of the sequencing pipeline. Most TCR sequences were seen in very few donors, while some public TCRs were found in many individuals. Because HLA typing was unavailable for some donors at each locus, only the typed subset was used in association tests. According to a later genetic analysis, donors in an Asian-associated ancestry cluster had fewer N-insertions in productive TCRs than the approximately 710-donor mean. Broadly in line with IMGT annotations, most TCR beta V segments showed up in productive rearrangements about 87% or about 30% of the time in an earlier analysis of around 550 of the donors. According to a later analysis, TCR association rates differed among HLA loci, with DRB1 alleles showing the most associated TCRs and HLA-C alleles showing the fewest.

Library method: the immunoSEQ multiplex PCR assay. The multiplex PCR relied on a mix of 60 forward primers for TCR Vbeta segments and 13 reverse primers for TCR Jbeta segments. The CDR3 region of rearranged TCR beta genes was amplified from genomic DNA by a multiplex PCR assay. The Illumina HiSeq System was used to sequence the amplified TCR beta libraries as 87-base-pair reads. Concerning the study's data processing: Across the 640 or so repertoires, a later analysis counted 80 million or so unique TCR beta chains, about 10 million of which were shared by at least two donors. To remove PCR and sequencing errors, raw reads were error-corrected and collapsed into unique sequences using a nearest-neighbor algorithm that merged closely related sequences. V, D and J gene segments were assigned by aligning CDR3 sequences to IMGT reference sequences. For a sequence to be retained, at least a six-nucleotide match to both a V gene segment and a J gene segment was required. Rearrangements were called productive when the CDR3 lacked stop codons and stayed in frame with V and J; all others were non-productive. CDR3 was defined by IMGT convention, running from the second conserved V-encoded cysteine to the conserved J-encoded phenylalanine. The earlier analysis of about 530 of the donors excluded any sequence lacking an unambiguous match to a single V gene segment. In an earlier analysis of a few hundred of the donors, V segments were called functional above 56.7% productive rearrangements and were called segregating when the between-donor standard deviation exceeded 5%. To diagnose cytomegalovirus status from the catalog of TCR beta chain sequences, a statistical classification framework was built. A later analysis assigned V and J genes by comparing TCR nucleotide sequences with IMGT/GENE-DB human TR gene sequences. A later analysis assigned CDR3 sequences and most-parsimonious VDJ recombination scenarios with the TCRdist pipeline. A later analysis defined each TCR beta chain by its CDR3 amino acid sequence plus V-gene family, and excluded reads lacking a unique V-gene family. In a later analysis, a few hundred highly shared, low-generation-probability nucleotide sequences were removed to address suspected cross-contamination and a sequencing artifact. For each public chain, a later analysis derived a clonal expansion index from normalized ranks of inferred template counts within each repertoire. In a later analysis, generation probabilities were computed using a VDJ recombination model fitted to out-of-frame rearrangements, and the results were checked against IGoR. In a later analysis, TCR-TCR, TCR-HLA and TCR-CMV co-occurrence was scored with hypergeometric tests, and a repertoire-size bias correction was applied to TCR pairs. In a later analysis, false discovery rates were estimated by permuting HLA or CMV assignments 20 times. In a later analysis, co-occurring TCRs were grouped with DBSCAN, and TCRdist sequence similarity was added when clustering was performed within HLA-allele-positive subsets. For co-occurrence clustering, repertoires with fewer than 30,000 or more than 120,000 public chains were excluded, along with a handful of repertoires with anomalous nucleotide sharing. As stored in TCRdb, this immuneACCESS dataset retains in-frame rearrangements with V and J assigned. A fraction of the clones does not appear; measured against another copy, unresolved V genes explain less than half of the discrepancy, and the remainder lacks a known reason. Clone size and the V and J calls come from that table; the DNA yielded D and trimming. This sample is represented by about 190,000 clones; about 69% of them were singletons. The top ten constitute about 4.8% of the sample.

For this clone: Its antigen remains unidentified. The record has no base qualities; no much larger clone is one base away.

In total, over 600 healthy bone marrow donors made up the cohort. At the time of sampling, all cohort members were nominally healthy, though unrecorded immune exposures were likely present. The donor tested CMV seropositive, placing the donor among the roughly 270 seropositive members of the cohort. Every donor gave a peripheral blood sample, and the peripheral blood mononuclear cells from that sample were used for TCR beta sequencing. The Qiagen DNeasy Blood Extraction Kit was used to extract genomic DNA from the blood cell samples. CDR1 and CDR2 are drawn from the germline V gene (reference sequence): GTSNPN, SVGIG. V and J lose 4 bases and 4 bases, and a span of 8 bases separates them. The CDR3, cysteine through phenylalanine, is 12 amino acids long. Left in the record is the CDR3 DNA by itself, 36 bases read in frame from the first base.

The sequence was collected from a man aged 25 to 40 in good health and CMV-seropositive. The sequencing sample was made of PBMCs. The sequence links TRBV30 to TRBJ2-1, with TRBD1 tentatively as D gene (6 bases match). The CDR3 protein is CAWTRGYNEQFF. The sequenced DNA: TGTGCCTGGACTAGGGGGTACAATGAGCAGTTCTTC. Extended through the reference TRBV30 and TRBJ2-1 proteins, this CDR3 yields the full variable domain: SQTIHQWPATLVQPVGSPLSLECTVEGTSNPNLYWYRQAAGRGLQLLFYSVGIGQISSEVPQNLSASRPQDRQFILSSKKLLLSDSGFYLCAWTRGYNEQFFGPGTRLTVL.